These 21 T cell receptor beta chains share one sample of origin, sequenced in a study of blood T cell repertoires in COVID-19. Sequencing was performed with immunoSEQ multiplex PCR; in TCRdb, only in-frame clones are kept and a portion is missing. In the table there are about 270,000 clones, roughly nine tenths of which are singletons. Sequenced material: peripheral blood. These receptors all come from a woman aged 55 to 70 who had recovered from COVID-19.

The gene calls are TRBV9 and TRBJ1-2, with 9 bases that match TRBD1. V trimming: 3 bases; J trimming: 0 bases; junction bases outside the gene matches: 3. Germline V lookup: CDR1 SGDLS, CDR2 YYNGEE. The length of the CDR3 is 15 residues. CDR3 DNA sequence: TGTGCCAGCAGCGCACAGGGGGCTGCTAACTATGGCTACACCTTC. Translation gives CASSAQGAANYGYTF.

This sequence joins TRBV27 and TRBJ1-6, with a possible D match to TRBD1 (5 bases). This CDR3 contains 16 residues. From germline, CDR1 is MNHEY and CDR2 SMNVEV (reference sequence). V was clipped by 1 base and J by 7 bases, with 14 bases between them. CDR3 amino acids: CASSLFGGFVNSPLHF. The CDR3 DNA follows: TGTGCCAGCAGTTTATTCGGGGGTTTCGTGAATTCACCCCTCCACTTT.

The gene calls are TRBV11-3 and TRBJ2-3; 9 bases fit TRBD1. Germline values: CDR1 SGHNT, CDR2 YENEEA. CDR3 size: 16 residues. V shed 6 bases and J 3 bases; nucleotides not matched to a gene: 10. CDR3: CASSTGTGMVTDTQYF. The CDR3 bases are TGTGCCAGCAGTACCGGGACAGGGATGGTAACAGATACGCAGTATTTT.

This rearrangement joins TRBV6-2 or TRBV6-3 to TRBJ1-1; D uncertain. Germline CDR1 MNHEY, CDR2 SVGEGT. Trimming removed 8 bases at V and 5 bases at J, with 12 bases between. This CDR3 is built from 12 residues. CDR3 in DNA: TGTGCCAGCGGCCCCTGGGAGACTGAAGCTTTCTTT. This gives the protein CASGPWETEAFF.

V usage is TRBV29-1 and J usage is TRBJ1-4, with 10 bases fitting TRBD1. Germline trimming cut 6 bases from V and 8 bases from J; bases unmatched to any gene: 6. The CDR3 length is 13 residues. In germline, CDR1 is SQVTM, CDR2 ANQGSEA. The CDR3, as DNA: TGCAGCGTAGCGAGACAGGGGGCGGAAAAACTGTTTTTT. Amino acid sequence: CSVARQGAEKLFF.

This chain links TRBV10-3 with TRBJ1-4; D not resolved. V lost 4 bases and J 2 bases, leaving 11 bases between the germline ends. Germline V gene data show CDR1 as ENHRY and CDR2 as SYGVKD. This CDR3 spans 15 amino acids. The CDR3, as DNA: TGTGCCATCAGTGTTGAGACGGGTACTAATGAAAAACTGTTTTTT. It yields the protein CAISVETGTNEKLFF.

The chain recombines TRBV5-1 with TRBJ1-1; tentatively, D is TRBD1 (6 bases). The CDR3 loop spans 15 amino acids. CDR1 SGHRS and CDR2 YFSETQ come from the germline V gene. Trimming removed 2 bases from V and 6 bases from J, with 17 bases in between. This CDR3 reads CASSFRDKSLPEAFF. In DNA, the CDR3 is TGCGCCAGCAGCTTCCGGGACAAAAGTCTCCCTGAAGCTTTCTTT.

The CDR3 sequence: CASRMGTGDNEQFF. Written as DNA, the CDR3 is TGCGCCAGCAGGATGGGGACAGGGGACAATGAGCAGTTCTTC. The chain joins TRBV5-1 to TRBJ2-1; 10 nucleotides align to TRBD1. V was clipped by 5 bases and J by 5 bases; unmatched bases: 4. In germline, CDR1 is SGHRS, CDR2 YFSETQ. The CDR3 totals 14 residues.

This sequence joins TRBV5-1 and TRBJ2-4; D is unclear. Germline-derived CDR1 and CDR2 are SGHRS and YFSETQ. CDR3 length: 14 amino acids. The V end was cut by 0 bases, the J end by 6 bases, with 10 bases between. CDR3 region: CASSLALEVNIQYF. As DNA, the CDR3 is TGCGCCAGCAGCTTGGCCCTAGAAGTAAACATTCAGTACTTC.

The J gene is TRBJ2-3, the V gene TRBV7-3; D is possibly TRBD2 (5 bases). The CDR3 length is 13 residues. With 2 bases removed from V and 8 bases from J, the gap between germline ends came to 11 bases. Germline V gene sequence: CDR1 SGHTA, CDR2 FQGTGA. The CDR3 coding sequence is TGTGCCAGCAGCTTACCTAGCACCGGTACGCAGTATTTT. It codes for CASSLPSTGTQYF.

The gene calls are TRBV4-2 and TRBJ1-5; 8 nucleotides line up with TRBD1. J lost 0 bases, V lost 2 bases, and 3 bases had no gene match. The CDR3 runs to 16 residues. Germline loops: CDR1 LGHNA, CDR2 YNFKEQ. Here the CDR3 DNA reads TGTGCCAGCAGCCAACGGACAGGGAGTAGCAATCAGCCCCAGCATTTT. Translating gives CASSQRTGSSNQPQHF.

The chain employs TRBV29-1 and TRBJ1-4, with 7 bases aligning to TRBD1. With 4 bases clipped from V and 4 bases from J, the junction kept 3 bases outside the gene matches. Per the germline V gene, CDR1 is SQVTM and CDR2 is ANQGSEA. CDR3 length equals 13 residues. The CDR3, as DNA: TGCAGCGTTGGGGACAGAGTTAATGAAAAACTGTTTTTT. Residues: CSVGDRVNEKLFF.

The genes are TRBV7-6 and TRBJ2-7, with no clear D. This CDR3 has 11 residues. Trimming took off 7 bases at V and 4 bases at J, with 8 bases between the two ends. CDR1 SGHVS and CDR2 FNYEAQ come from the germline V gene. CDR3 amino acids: CASKGEYEQYF. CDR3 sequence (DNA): TGTGCCAGCAAAGGAGAGTACGAGCAGTACTTC.

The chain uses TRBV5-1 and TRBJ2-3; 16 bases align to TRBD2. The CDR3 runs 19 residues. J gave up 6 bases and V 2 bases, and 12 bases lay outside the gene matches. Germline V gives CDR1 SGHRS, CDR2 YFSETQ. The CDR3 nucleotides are TGCGCCAGCAGCTTTGGGACTAGCGGGGGGGCCCGTGTACTCGATACGCAGTATTTT. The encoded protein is CASSFGTSGGARVLDTQYF. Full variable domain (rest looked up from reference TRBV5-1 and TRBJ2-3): KAGVTQTPRYLIKTRGQQVTLSCSPISGHRSVSWYQQTPGQGLQFLFEYFSETQRNKGNFPGRFSGRQFSNSRSEMNVSTLELGDSALYLCASSFGTSGGARVLDTQYFGPGTRLTVL.

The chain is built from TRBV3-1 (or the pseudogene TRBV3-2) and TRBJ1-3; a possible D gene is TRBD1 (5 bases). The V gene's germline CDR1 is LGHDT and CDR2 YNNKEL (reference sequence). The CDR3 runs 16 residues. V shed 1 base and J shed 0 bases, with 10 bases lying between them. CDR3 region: CASSQGTPNSGNTIYF. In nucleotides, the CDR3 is TGTGCCAGCAGCCAAGGGACACCAAACTCTGGAAACACCATATATTTT.

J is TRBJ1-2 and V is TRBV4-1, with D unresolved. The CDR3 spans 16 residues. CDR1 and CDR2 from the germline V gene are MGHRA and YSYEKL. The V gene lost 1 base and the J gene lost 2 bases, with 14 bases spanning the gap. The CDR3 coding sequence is TGCGCCAGCAGCCAAGTACCGGCAAGCGCGAACTATGGCTACACCTTC. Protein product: CASSQVPASANYGYTF.

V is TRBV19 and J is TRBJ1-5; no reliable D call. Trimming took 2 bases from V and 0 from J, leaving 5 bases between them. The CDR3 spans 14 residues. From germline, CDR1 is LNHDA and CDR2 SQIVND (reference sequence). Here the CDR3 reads CASSIYSSNQPQHF. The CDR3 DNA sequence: TGTGCCAGTAGTATATACAGTAGCAATCAGCCCCAGCATTTT.

In nucleotides, the CDR3 is TGCGCCAGCAGCAAGACTAGCGGAATAGATACGCAGTATTTT. Translated: CASSKTSGIDTQYF. J is TRBJ2-3 and V is TRBV5-1; 9 nucleotides match TRBD2. The CDR3 spans 14 residues. Germline V gene data show CDR1 as SGHRS and CDR2 as YFSETQ. V trimming: 4 bases; J trimming: 5 bases; junction bases outside the gene matches: 5.

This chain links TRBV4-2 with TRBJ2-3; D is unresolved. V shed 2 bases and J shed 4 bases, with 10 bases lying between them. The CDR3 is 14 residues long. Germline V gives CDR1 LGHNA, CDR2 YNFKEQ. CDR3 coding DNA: TGTGCCAGCAGCCAACGACTGAACCCAGATACGCAGTATTTT. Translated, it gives CASSQRLNPDTQYF.

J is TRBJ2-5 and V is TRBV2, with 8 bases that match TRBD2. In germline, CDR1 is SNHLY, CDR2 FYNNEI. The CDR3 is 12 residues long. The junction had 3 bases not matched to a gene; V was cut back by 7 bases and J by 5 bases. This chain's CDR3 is CASTRLAETQYF. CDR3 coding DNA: TGTGCCAGCACGAGACTAGCGGAGACCCAGTACTTC.

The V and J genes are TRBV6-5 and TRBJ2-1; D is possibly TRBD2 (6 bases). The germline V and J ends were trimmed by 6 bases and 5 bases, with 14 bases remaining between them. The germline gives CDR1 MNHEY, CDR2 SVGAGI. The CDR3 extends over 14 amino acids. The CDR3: CASSRARRDNEQFF. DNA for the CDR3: TGTGCCAGCAGCCGTGCAAGGAGGGACAATGAGCAGTTCTTC.